The 16 T cell receptor beta chains below come from one sample, sequenced in a study of T cell responses to AZD1222 COVID-19 vaccine. Clones were read by immunoSEQ multiplex PCR, and TCRdb kept only the in-frame ones, dropping some. The sample holds more than 75,000 clones; 80% to 90% are singletons and the top ten take roughly 1.3%. The sample in question was peripheral blood, obtained 28 days after the second AZD1222 dose. The origin of the receptors is an adult who received the AZD1222 COVID-19 vaccine.

Of note for this clone: One end of the junction fails to match germline, which may point to a read error. This chain uses TRBV2 with TRBJ1-3; the D gene is possibly TRBD1 (5 bases). This CDR3 spans 11 amino acids. The V gene's germline CDR1 is SNHLY and CDR2 FYNNEI. For the CDR3, the DNA is TGTGCCACATCCGACCGGGACGCGAGACATTTT. Its protein is CATSDRDARHF.

Only one count was recorded for this clone. The gene calls are TRBV3-1 (or the pseudogene TRBV3-2) and TRBJ1-3, with D uncertain. V gave up 2 bases and J gave up 5 bases, with 10 bases separating them. This CDR3 comprises 14 residues. Looked up from germline, CDR1 is LGHDT and CDR2 is YNNKEL (reference sequence). CDR3 in amino acids: CASSQSPPRNTIYF. As DNA, the CDR3 is TGTGCCAGCAGCCAATCACCTCCCCGAAACACCATATATTTT.

This chain uses TRBV3-1 (or the pseudogene TRBV3-2) with TRBJ2-1; no reliable D call. Trimming left V 1 base short and J 15 bases short, with 13 bases between. The CDR3 loop spans 12 amino acids. Per the germline V gene, CDR1 is LGHDT and CDR2 is YNNKEL (reference sequence). In DNA form, the CDR3 reads TGTGCCAGCAGCCAAGGTTGGCTCTATATGTTCTTC. This codes for CASSQGWLYMFF.

This clone showed up just a few times. The V and J genes are TRBV19 and TRBJ1-2; no definite D call. Trimming took 6 bases from V and 1 from J, leaving 15 bases between them. Germline V gene data show CDR1 as LNHDA and CDR2 as SQIVND (reference sequence). This CDR3 is 15 amino acids long. In DNA, the CDR3 is TGTGCCAGTAGCCCCTCCGGGAATAATAACTATGGCTACACCTTC. Its protein is CASSPSGNNNYGYTF.

The rearrangement uses TRBV20-1 and TRBJ1-1; D is uncertain. Germline lookup yields CDR1 DFQATT and CDR2 SNEGSKA (reference sequence). V dropped 1 base and J dropped 7 bases, with 4 bases sitting between them. The CDR3 runs 10 residues. In DNA, the CDR3 is TGCAGTGCTAGAGCGGTTGAAGCTTTCTTT. Translated: CSARAVEAFF.

Turning to this clone: One end of the junction is discordant with germline, which a read error may explain. The V and J genes are TRBV28 and TRBJ2-3; 12 nucleotides agree with TRBD2. The CDR3 totals 14 residues. Germline V CDR1 and CDR2: MDHEN, SYDVKM. The CDR3 DNA follows: TGTGCCAGCAGTAAGGGGCTAGCGGGAGGGTCCCTCCATTTT. It yields the protein CASSKGLAGGSLHF.

The chain combines TRBV7-2 with TRBJ2-5, with TRBD1 matching 9 bases. The CDR3 consists of 13 residues. In germline, CDR1 is SGHTA, CDR2 FQGNSA. Trimming cost V 3 bases and J 4 bases; bases outside gene matches: 0. In DNA form, the CDR3 reads TGTGCCAGCAGCTTGGGACAGGGAGAGACCCAGTACTTC. It is translated as CASSLGQGETQYF.

This rearrangement joins TRBV6-5 to TRBJ1-6; 11 nucleotides align to TRBD1. The junction had 4 bases not matched to a gene; V was cut back by 2 bases and J by 10 bases. The CDR3 contains 15 residues. The germline V gene encodes CDR1 MNHEY and CDR2 SVGAGI. The CDR3 DNA follows: TGTGCCAGCAGTTACGGACAGGGGGCTTTATCACCCCTCCACTTT. This sequence encodes CASSYGQGALSPLHF.

The chain's CDR3 is CASSLRTGRNEKLFF. CDR3 bases: TGTGCCAGCAGCCTACGGACAGGACGTAATGAAAAACTGTTTTTT. The chain recombines TRBV7-8 with TRBJ1-4; TRBD1 matches at 7 bases. V shed 5 bases, J shed 4 bases, and the junction held 7 bases outside the gene matches. The germline V gene encodes CDR1 SGHVS and CDR2 FQNEAQ. The CDR3 covers 15 residues.

The chain couples TRBV27 to TRBJ2-1, with 7 bases aligning to TRBD1. The CDR3 totals 12 residues. Germline CDR1 reads MNHEY; CDR2 reads SMNVEV (reference sequence). Trimming at V came to 10 bases and at J to 5 bases, leaving 5 bases not matched to a gene. CDR3 sequence: CATRQGNNEQFF. As DNA, the CDR3 is TGTGCCACCAGACAGGGCAACAATGAGCAGTTCTTC.

The chain combines TRBV12-3 or TRBV12-4 with TRBJ2-7, with unresolved D. The CDR3 sequence is 13 residues long. Trimming left V 6 bases short and J 5 bases short, with 14 bases between. The CDR3 spells CASSPLRTDEQYF. DNA for the CDR3: TGTGCCAGCAGCCCACTAAGGACGGACGAGCAGTACTTC.

V gene TRBV7-6 combines with J gene TRBJ2-3; 7 positions agree with TRBD1. This CDR3 region has 13 residues. V was pared by 6 bases and J by 4 bases, with 4 bases of the junction left unmatched. Germline lookup yields CDR1 SGHVS and CDR2 FNYEAQ. This chain's CDR3 is CASRQGLADTQYF. Written as DNA, the CDR3 is TGTGCCAGCAGACAGGGGTTGGCAGATACGCAGTATTTT. Looking up the rest from reference TRBV7-6 and TRBJ2-3 gives the full variable domain: GAGVSQSPRYKVTKRGQDVALRCDPISGHVSLYWYRQALGQGPEFLTYFNYEAQQDKSGLPNDRFSAERPEGSISTLTIQRTEQRDSAMYRCASRQGLADTQYFGPGTRLTVL.

The gene calls are TRBV11-2 and TRBJ2-7, with D maybe TRBD1 (6 bases). Germline loops: CDR1 SGHAT, CDR2 FQNNGV. There are 13 residues in the CDR3. V was pared by 5 bases and J by 1 base, with 9 bases between. CDR3 amino acids: CASSTRGSYEQYF. DNA for the CDR3: TGTGCCAGCAGCACCAGGGGTTCCTACGAGCAGTACTTC.

The DNA for the CDR3 is TGTGCCATCAGTGAGAGGGGGACTAGCGGGGGCGAGCAGTACTTC. Amino acids: CAISERGTSGGEQYF. The V call is TRBV10-3, the J call TRBJ2-7; 14 bases are a match to TRBD2. V lost 2 bases to trimming and J lost 6 bases; unmatched junction nucleotides: 3. Per the germline V gene, CDR1 is ENHRY and CDR2 is SYGVKD. This CDR3 comprises 15 residues.

V is TRBV19 and J is TRBJ1-5; 8 nucleotides align to TRBD1. The CDR3 length is 15 residues. Germline-derived CDR1 and CDR2 are LNHDA and SQIVND (reference sequence). V gave up 11 bases and J gave up 3 bases; unmatched junction bases: 12. The CDR3 sequence is CASYPRTGSNQPQHF. CDR3 coding DNA: TGTGCCTCCTATCCTCGGACAGGGTCCAATCAGCCCCAGCATTTT.

In this sample, this clone turned up a few times. The chain joins TRBV29-1 to TRBJ2-7, with 7 positions matching TRBD1. V lost 5 bases, J lost 0 bases, and 7 bases stayed unmatched. CDR1 and CDR2 from the germline V gene are SQVTM and ANQGSEA. This CDR3 region has 14 residues. The DNA of the CDR3 is TGCAGCGTTTTATGGACAGGTAGCTCCTACGAGCAGTACTTC. Residues: CSVLWTGSSYEQYF.